A single sample is the source of the 20 T cell receptor beta chains below, sequenced in a study of spatial heterogeneity in lung cancer. MiXCR was run by TCRdb on the 5' RACE reads, yielding one entry per CDR3 protein. The sample lists some 38,000 distinct CDR3 sequences, around 7.5% occurring once. As for time point: sample taken at primary tumor resection. This specimen was PBMCs, taken at surgery. The receptors here all came from a male donor with early-stage non-small cell lung cancer.

V and J are TRBV7-6 and TRBJ2-7; 9 bases agree with TRBD1. CDR3 length: 14 residues. Trimming took 1 base from V and 12 from J; bases not matched to a gene: 10. Germline lookup yields CDR1 SGHVS and CDR2 FNYEAQ. The CDR3 sequence: CASSLGWDREIRYF. The DNA for the CDR3 is TGTGCCAGCAGCTTAGGATGGGACAGGGAAATTCGGTACTTC.

This clonotype was detected only a few times. The chain joins TRBV12-3 or TRBV12-4 to TRBJ2-1, with 8 bases fitting TRBD2. The V and J ends lost 8 bases and 5 bases, in that order; junction bases with no gene match: 8. The CDR3 has 14 amino acids. The CDR3 protein is CASWGGGPNNEQFF. The CDR3 region has the DNA TGTGCCAGCTGGGGCGGGGGGCCAAACAATGAGCAGTTCTTC.

At least ten counts were recorded for this clonotype. The CDR3 spells CASSLQGTVADTQYF. The CDR3 DNA sequence: TGTGCCAGCTCATTACAGGGGACTGTGGCTGATACGCAGTATTTT. The chain links TRBV18 to TRBJ2-3, with D tentatively TRBD1 (7 bases). With 5 bases removed from V and 6 bases from J, the gap between germline ends came to 18 bases. Germline V CDR1 and CDR2: KGHSH, LQKENI. CDR3 length: 15 amino acids.

This clonotype was found many times. This rearrangement joins TRBV12-3 or TRBV12-4 to TRBJ1-1; D is ambiguous. The CDR3 is made up of 15 amino acids. Trimming cost V 5 bases and J 1 base, with 14 bases left between them. The CDR3 nucleotides read TGTGCCAGCAGTGGATGGGCCCCACCGAACACTGAAGCTTTCTTT. Translated, it gives CASSGWAPPNTEAFF.

This chain connects TRBV20-1 to TRBJ1-6, with 8 bases that match TRBD1. This CDR3 spans 16 amino acids. Germline loops: CDR1 DFQATT, CDR2 SNEGSKA (reference sequence). V lost 3 bases, J lost 5 bases, and 9 bases stayed unmatched. In nucleotides, the CDR3 is TGCAGTGCTAGGGATACAGGGGGAGAGAATAATTCACCCCTCCACTTT. It yields the protein CSARDTGGENNSPLHF.

This clonotype was detected many times. The chain's CDR3 is CASRGQGKNTEAFF. The CDR3 region has the DNA TGTGCCAGCAGGGGACAGGGAAAGAACACTGAAGCTTTCTTT. The rearrangement joins TRBV28 to TRBJ1-1, with 9 bases aligning to TRBD1. The J segment lost 1 base and the V segment lost 6 bases, leaving 3 bases of the junction unmatched. Germline-derived CDR1 and CDR2 are MDHEN and SYDVKM. This CDR3 is 14 amino acids long.

Remarks on this clonotype: This could be a read error, since a much larger clone is one nucleotide away. The rearrangement uses TRBV15 and TRBJ1-1; D not certain. Germline values: CDR1 LNHNV, CDR2 YYDKDF (reference sequence). This CDR3 has 15 amino acids. DNA of the CDR3: TGTGTCACCAGCAGCGAACGTTGGGTAGGGACTGAAGCTTTCTTT. It translates to CVTSSERWVGTEAFF.

V and J are TRBV11-1 and TRBJ2-1; 9 nucleotides align to TRBD2. Trimming removed 1 base from V and 7 bases from J; junction bases left unmatched: 11. Germline-derived CDR1 and CDR2 are SGHAT and FQDESV (reference sequence). This CDR3 region has 17 residues. The CDR3 loop is CASSLGRGGAGGNEQFF. CDR3 sequence (DNA): TGTGCCAGCAGCTTAGGCCGCGGGGGGGCAGGAGGGAATGAGCAGTTCTTC.

This clonotype was seen at least ten times. The chain uses TRBV7-2 and TRBJ2-3; 15 bases agree with TRBD2. CDR3 length: 19 residues. Per germline, CDR1 SGHTA and CDR2 FQGNSA. Trimming removed 5 bases from V and 2 bases from J; junction bases left unmatched: 11. The CDR3: CASSRSGTSGGRVTDTQYF. Written as DNA, the CDR3 is TGTGCCAGCAGCCGCTCCGGGACTAGCGGGGGGCGGGTCACAGATACGCAGTATTTT.

The sample holds many counts of this clonotype. The V call is TRBV12-3 or TRBV12-4, the J call TRBJ1-1; no firm D call. The CDR3 has 14 residues. V was trimmed by 6 bases and J by 1 base, leaving 12 bases between them. The CDR3 region is CASSPLAGNTEAFF. In DNA form, the CDR3 reads TGTGCCAGCAGCCCCCTGGCAGGGAACACTGAAGCTTTCTTT.

The sample holds many counts of this clonotype. The V gene is TRBV12-3 or TRBV12-4, the J gene TRBJ1-2; 7 bases match TRBD1. The CDR3 spans 15 residues. V was clipped by 5 bases and J by 5 bases; unmatched bases: 11. CDR3: CASSLRRGTDYGYTF. CDR3 nucleotide sequence: TGTGCCAGCAGTCTTAGGAGGGGGACAGATTATGGCTACACCTTC.

This sequence joins TRBV10-3 and TRBJ2-1, with 7 bases lining up with TRBD1. Trimming at V came to 10 bases and at J to 5 bases, leaving 11 bases not matched to a gene. This CDR3 is built from 14 residues. Germline-derived CDR1 and CDR2 are ENHRY and SYGVKD. CDR3 amino acids: CATSSGTANNEQFF. CDR3 nucleotide sequence: TGTGCCACATCATCCGGGACAGCAAACAATGAGCAGTTCTTC.

At least ten counts were recorded for this clonotype. The genes are TRBV29-1 and TRBJ2-3; TRBD2 agrees at 13 bases. The V gene's germline CDR1 is SQVTM and CDR2 ANQGSEA. The CDR3 has 15 residues. V gave up 3 bases and J gave up 4 bases; unmatched junction bases: 4. DNA for the CDR3: TGCAGCGTTGACGGACTAGCGGGAGATGCAGATACGCAGTATTTT. Residues: CSVDGLAGDADTQYF.

Judged by abundance, this clonotype is medium-sized. The chain couples TRBV7-8 to TRBJ1-5, with D possibly being TRBD1 (5 bases). Germline CDR1 is SGHVS and CDR2 is FQNEAQ. CDR3 length: 15 residues. V was trimmed by 1 base and J by 5 bases, leaving 12 bases between them. CDR3: CASSLGIGEYQPQHF. DNA for the CDR3: TGTGCCAGCAGCTTAGGAATAGGGGAATATCAGCCCCAGCATTTT.

This clonotype was counted ten times or more. The chain employs TRBV7-2 and TRBJ2-3; 12 bases align to TRBD1. V gave up 5 bases and J gave up 7 bases; unmatched junction bases: 10. The CDR3 extends over 16 amino acids. Germline values: CDR1 SGHTA, CDR2 FQGNSA. CDR3 nucleotides: TGTGCCAGCAGCCGCGACGGGACAGGGGGCCGGAATACGCAGTATTTT. Residues: CASSRDGTGGRNTQYF. Full variable domain (remainder filled in from reference TRBV7-2 and TRBJ2-3): GAGVSQSPSNKVTEKGKDVELRCDPISGHTALYWYRQSLGQGLEFLIYFQGNSAPDKSGLPSDRFSAERTGGSVSTLTIQRTQQEDSAVYLCASSRDGTGGRNTQYFGPGTRLTVL.

This clonotype showed up many times. V usage is TRBV12-3 or TRBV12-4 and J usage is TRBJ2-7; a weak D match, TRBD2 (5 bases). The CDR3 extends over 13 amino acids. Trimming shortened V by 5 bases and J by 3 bases, and 11 bases separated the two germline ends. CDR3 coding DNA: TGTGCCAGCAGTATCTCGGGGAACTACGAGCAGTACGTC. Protein: CASSISGNYEQYV.

This clonotype was detected ten times or more. This rearrangement joins TRBV5-4 to TRBJ2-1, with D perhaps TRBD2 (5 bases). The CDR3 totals 13 residues. Germline CDR1 and CDR2: SGHNT and YYREEE (reference sequence). The CDR3 here is CAPLGSSYNEQFF. The CDR3 DNA reads as TGTGCTCCGTTAGGGAGCTCCTACAATGAGCAGTTCTTC.

This clonotype was recorded at least ten times. This rearrangement joins TRBV5-4 to TRBJ2-3; unclear D gene. Germline loops: CDR1 SGHNT, CDR2 YYREEE (reference sequence). Trimming shortened V by 4 bases and J by 0 bases, and 12 bases separated the two germline ends. The CDR3 consists of 15 residues. The CDR3 loop reads CASSRRATSTDTQYF. CDR3 in DNA: TGTGCCAGCAGCCGGAGAGCTACTAGCACAGATACGCAGTATTTT. Full variable domain (outside the CDR3, taken from reference TRBV5-4 and TRBJ2-3): ETGVTQSPTHLIKTRGQQVTLRCSSQSGHNTVSWYQQALGQGPQFIFQYYREEENGRGNFPPRFSGLQFPNYSSELNVNALELDDSALYLCASSRRATSTDTQYFGPGTRLTVL.

This clonotype was picked up many times. The chain carries TRBV20-1 and TRBJ1-2; D is unresolved. V was shortened by 0 bases and J by 4 bases, with 9 bases between the two germline ends. This CDR3 has 13 amino acids. CDR1 DFQATT and CDR2 SNEGSKA come from the germline V gene (reference sequence). This CDR3 is CSARDRNSYGYTF. The CDR3 coding sequence is TGCAGTGCTAGAGACCGAAATAGCTATGGCTACACCTTC.

This clonotype was picked up many times. The rearrangement uses TRBV7-2 and TRBJ1-2, with 7 nucleotides matching TRBD1. Looked up from germline, CDR1 is SGHTA and CDR2 is FQGNSA. The CDR3 is 14 amino acids. Trimming removed 5 bases from V and 4 bases from J; junction bases left unmatched: 7. This CDR3 reads CASSQGQTLYGYTF. The CDR3 DNA reads TGTGCCAGCAGCCAGGGACAGACTCTCTATGGCTACACCTTC.